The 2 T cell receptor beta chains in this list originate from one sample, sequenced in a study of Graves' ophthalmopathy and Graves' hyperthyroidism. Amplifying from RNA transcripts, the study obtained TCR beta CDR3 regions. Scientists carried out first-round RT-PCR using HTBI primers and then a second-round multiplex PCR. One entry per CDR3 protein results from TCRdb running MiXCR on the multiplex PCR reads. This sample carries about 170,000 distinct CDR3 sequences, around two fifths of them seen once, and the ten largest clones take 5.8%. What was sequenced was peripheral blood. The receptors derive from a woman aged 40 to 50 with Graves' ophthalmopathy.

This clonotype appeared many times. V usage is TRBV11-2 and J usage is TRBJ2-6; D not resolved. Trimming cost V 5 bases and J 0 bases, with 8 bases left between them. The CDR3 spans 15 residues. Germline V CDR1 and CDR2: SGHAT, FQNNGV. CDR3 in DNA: TGTGCCAGCAGCGGGCCCCTCTCTGGGGCCAACGTCCTGACTTTC. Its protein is CASSGPLSGANVLTF.

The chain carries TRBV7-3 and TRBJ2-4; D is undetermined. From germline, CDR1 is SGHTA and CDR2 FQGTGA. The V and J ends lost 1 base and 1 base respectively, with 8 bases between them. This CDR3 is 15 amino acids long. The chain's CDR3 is CASSLIEGAKNIQYF. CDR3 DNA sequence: TGTGCCAGCAGCTTAATAGAAGGGGCCAAAAACATTCAGTACTTC.